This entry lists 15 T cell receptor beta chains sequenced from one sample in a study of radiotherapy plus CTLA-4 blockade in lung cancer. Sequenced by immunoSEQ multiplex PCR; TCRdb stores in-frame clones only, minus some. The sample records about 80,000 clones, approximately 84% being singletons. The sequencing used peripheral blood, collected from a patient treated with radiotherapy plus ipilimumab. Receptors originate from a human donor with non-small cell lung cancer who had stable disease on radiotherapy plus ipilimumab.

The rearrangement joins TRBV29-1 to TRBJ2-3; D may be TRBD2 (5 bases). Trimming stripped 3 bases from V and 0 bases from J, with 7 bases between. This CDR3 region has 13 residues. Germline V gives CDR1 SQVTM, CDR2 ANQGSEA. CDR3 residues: CSVDEGSTDTQYF. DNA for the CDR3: TGCAGCGTTGATGAGGGTAGCACAGATACGCAGTATTTT.

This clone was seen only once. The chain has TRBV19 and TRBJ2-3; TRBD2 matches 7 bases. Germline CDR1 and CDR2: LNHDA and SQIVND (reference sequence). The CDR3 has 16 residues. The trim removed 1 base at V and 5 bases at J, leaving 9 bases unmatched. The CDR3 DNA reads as TGTGCCAGTAGTATAGGGCGGGAGACCCACATAGATACGCAGTATTTT. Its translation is CASSIGRETHIDTQYF.

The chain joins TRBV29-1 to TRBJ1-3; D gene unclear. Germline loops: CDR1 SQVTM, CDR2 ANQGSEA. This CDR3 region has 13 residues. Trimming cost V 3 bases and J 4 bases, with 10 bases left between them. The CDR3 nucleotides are TGCAGCGTTGAGTGGGGTTCGGGAAACACCATATATTTT. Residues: CSVEWGSGNTIYF.

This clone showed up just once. The CDR3: CASSPLRRGASNEQFF. The CDR3 DNA sequence: TGTGCCAGCAGCCCGCTCAGGCGGGGGGCGTCCAATGAGCAGTTCTTC. This chain joins TRBV7-2 and TRBJ2-1; 8 bases map to TRBD2. V was pared by 5 bases and J by 6 bases, with 12 bases of the junction left unmatched. There are 16 residues in the CDR3. CDR1 is SGHTA and CDR2 is FQGNSA in the germline V gene.

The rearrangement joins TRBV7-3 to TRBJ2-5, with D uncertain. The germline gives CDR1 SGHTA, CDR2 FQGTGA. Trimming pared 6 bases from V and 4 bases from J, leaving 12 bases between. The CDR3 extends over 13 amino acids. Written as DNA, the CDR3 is TGTGCCAGCAGTTCACAAGACGGAGAGACCCAGTACTTC. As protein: CASSSQDGETQYF.

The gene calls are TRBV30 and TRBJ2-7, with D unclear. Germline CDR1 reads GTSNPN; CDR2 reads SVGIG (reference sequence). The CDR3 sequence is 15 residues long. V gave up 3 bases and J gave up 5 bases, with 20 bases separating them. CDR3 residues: CAWRSPVGAWDEQYF. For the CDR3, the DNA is TGTGCCTGGAGAAGCCCTGTAGGCGCCTGGGACGAGCAGTACTTC.

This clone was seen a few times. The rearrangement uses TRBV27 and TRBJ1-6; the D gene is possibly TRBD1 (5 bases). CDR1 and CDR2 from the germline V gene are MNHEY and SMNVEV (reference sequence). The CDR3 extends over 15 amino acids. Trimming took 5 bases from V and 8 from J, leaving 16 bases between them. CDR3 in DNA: TGTGCCAGCAGTCCCACCGGAGGAGGGGATTCACCCCTCCACTTT. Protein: CASSPTGGGDSPLHF.

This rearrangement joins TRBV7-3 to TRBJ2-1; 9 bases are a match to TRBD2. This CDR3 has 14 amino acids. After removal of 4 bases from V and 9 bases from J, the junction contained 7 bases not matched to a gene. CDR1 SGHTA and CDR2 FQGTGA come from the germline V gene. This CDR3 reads CASSSLAGRGEQFF. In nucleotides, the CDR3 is TGTGCCAGCAGCTCCCTAGCGGGACGGGGTGAGCAGTTCTTC.

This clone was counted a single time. The CDR3 reads CASSDLPGNQPQHF. The CDR3 DNA follows: TGTGCCAGCAGTGACCTGCCAGGCAATCAGCCCCAGCATTTT. J is TRBJ1-5 and V is TRBV6-1; the D is unclear. This CDR3 contains 14 residues. The germline CDR1 and CDR2 sequences are MNHNS and SASEGT. With 3 bases removed from V and 2 bases from J, the gap between germline ends came to 8 bases.

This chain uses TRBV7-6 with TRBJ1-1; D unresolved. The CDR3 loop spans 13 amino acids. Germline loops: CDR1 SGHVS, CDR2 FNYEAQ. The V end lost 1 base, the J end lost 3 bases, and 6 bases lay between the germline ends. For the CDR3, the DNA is TGTGCCAGCAGCTTAGGTATGCACACTGAAGCTTTCTTT. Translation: CASSLGMHTEAFF.

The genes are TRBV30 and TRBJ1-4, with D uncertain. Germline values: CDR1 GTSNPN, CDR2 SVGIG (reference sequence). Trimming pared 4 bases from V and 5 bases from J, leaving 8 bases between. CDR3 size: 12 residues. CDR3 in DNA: TGTGCCTGGAAAGGAAACAATGAAAAACTGTTTTTT. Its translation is CAWKGNNEKLFF.

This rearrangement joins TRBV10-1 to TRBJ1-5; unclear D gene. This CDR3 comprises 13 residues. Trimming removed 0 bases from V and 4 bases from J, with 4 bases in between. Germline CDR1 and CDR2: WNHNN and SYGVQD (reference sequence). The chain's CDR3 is CASSESLNQPQHF. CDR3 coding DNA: TGCGCCAGCAGTGAGTCGTTGAATCAGCCCCAGCATTTT.

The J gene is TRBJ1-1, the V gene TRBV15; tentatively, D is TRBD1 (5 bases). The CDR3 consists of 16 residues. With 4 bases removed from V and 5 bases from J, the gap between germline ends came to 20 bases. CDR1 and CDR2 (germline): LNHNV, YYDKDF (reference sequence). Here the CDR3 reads CATSIRMWGRGTEAFF. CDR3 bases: TGTGCCACCAGCATTCGGATGTGGGGGAGGGGAACTGAAGCTTTCTTT.

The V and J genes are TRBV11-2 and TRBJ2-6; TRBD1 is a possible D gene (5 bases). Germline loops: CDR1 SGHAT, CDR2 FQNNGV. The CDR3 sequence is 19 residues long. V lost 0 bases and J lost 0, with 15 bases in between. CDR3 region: CASSLDIGRQFSGANVLTF. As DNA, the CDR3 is TGTGCCAGCAGCTTAGATATTGGACGACAGTTCTCTGGGGCCAACGTCCTGACTTTC.

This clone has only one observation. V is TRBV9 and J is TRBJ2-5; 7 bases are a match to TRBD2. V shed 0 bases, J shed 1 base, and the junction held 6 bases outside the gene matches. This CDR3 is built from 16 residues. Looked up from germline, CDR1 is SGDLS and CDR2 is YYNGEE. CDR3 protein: CASSVALADPQETQYF. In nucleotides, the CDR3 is TGTGCCAGCAGCGTAGCTCTAGCGGACCCCCAAGAGACCCAGTACTTC. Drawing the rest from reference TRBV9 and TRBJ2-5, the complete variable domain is DSGVTQTPKHLITATGQRVTLRCSPRSGDLSVYWYQQSLDQGLQFLIQYYNGEERAKGNILERFSAQQFPDLHSELNLSSLELGDSALYFCASSVALADPQETQYFGPGTRLLVL.